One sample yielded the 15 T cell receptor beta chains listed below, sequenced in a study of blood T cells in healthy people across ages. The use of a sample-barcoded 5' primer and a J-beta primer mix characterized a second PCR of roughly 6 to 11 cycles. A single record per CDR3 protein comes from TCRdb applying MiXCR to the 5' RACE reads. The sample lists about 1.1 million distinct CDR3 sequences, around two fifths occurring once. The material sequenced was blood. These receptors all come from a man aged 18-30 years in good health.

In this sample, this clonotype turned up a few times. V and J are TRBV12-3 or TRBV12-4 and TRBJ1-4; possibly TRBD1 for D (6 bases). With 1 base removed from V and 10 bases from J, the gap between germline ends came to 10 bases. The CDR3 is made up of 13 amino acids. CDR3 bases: TGTGCCAGCAGTTTAGACAGGGTCGGAAAACTGTTTTTT. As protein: CASSLDRVGKLFF.

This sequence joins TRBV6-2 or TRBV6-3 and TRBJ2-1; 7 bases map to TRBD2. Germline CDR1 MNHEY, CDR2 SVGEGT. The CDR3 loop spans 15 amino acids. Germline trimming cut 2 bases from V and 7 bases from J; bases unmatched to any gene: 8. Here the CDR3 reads CASSYTPAGRNEQFF. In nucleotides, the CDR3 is TGTGCCAGCAGTTACACCCCAGCGGGGAGGAATGAGCAGTTCTTC.

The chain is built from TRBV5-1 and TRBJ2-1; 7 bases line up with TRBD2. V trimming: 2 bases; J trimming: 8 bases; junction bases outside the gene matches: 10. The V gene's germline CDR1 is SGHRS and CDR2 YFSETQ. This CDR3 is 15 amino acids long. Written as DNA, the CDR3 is TGCGCCAGCAGCTTCGCGGGACTACATTTAGATGAGCAGTTCTTC. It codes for CASSFAGLHLDEQFF.

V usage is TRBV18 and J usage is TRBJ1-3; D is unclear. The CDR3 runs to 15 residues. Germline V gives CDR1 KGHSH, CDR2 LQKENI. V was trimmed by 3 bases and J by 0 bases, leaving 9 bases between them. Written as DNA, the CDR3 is TGTGCCAGCTCACCTTCTGGCAGCTCTGGAAACACCATATATTTT. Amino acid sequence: CASSPSGSSGNTIYF.

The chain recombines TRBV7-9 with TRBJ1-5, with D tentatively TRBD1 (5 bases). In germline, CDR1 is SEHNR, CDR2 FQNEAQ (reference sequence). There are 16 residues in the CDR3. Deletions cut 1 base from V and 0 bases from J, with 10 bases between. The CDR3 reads CASSLGSGASNQPQHF. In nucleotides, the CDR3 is TGTGCCAGCAGCTTAGGTTCTGGGGCTAGCAATCAGCCCCAGCATTTT. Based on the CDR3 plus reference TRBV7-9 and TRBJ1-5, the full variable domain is DTGVSQNPRHKITKRGQNVTFRCDPISEHNRLYWYRQTLGQGPEFLTYFQNEAQLEKSRLLSDRFSAERPKGSFSTLEIQRTEQGDSAMYLCASSLGSGASNQPQHFGDGTRLSIL.

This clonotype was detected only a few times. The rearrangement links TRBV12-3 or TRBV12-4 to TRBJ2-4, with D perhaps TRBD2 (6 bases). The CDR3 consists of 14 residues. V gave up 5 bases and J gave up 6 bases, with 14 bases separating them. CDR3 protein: CASSPVSGLNIQYF. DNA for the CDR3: TGTGCCAGCAGTCCGGTTAGCGGCTTAAACATTCAGTACTTC.

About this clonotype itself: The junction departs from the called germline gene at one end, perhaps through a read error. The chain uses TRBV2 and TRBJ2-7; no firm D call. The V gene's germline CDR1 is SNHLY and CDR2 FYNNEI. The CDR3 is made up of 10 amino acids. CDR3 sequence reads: CASRNYGQYF. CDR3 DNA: TGTGCCAGCCGGAACTACGGGCAGTACTTC.

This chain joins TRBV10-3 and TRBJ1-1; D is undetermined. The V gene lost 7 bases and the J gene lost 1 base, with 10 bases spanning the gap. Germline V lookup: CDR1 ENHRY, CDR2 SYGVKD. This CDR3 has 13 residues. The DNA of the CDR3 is TGTGCCATCACCCGGACGGGGAACACTGAAGCTTTCTTT. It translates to CAITRTGNTEAFF.

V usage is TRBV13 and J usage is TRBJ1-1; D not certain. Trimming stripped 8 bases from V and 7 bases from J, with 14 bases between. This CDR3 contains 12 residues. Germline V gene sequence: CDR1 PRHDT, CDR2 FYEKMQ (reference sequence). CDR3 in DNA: TGTGCCAGCCAATGGGAGAGGAGTGAAGCTTTCTTT. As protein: CASQWERSEAFF.

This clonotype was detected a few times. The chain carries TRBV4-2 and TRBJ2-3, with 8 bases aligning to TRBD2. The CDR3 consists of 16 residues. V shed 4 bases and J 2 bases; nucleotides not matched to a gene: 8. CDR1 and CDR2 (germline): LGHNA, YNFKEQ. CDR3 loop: CASSPETSANTDTQYF. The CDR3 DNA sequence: TGTGCCAGCAGCCCTGAGACTAGCGCCAACACAGATACGCAGTATTTT.

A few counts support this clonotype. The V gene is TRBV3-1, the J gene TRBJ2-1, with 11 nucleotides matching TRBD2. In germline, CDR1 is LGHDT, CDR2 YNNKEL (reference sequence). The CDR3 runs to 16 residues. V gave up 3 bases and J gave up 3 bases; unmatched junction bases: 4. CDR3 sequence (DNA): TGTGCCAGCAGCCAGAATAGCGGGGGGGACTACAATGAGCAGTTCTTC. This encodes CASSQNSGGDYNEQFF.

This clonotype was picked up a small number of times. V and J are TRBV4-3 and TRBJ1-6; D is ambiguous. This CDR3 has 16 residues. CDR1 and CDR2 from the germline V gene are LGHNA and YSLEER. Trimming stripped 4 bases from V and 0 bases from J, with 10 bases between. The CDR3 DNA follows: TGCGCCAGCAGCCCTGACATTGGCTCCTATAATTCACCCCTCCACTTT. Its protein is CASSPDIGSYNSPLHF.

This chain's CDR3 is CASSRQMSSYNEQFF. CDR3 DNA: TGTGCCAGCAGTCGACAGATGAGCTCCTACAATGAGCAGTTCTTC. This chain joins TRBV6-5 and TRBJ2-1; the D gene is possibly TRBD1 (5 bases). With 5 bases removed from V and 0 bases from J, the gap between germline ends came to 11 bases. The CDR3 runs to 15 residues. Germline lookup yields CDR1 MNHEY and CDR2 SVGAGI.

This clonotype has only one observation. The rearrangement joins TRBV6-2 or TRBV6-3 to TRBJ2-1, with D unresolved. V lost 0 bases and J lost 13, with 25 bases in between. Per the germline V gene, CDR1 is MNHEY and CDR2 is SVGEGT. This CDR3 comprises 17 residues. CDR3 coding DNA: TGTGCCAGCAGTTACTCGAGGACCCAGCAAGCGATGGAGACCCAGTTCTTC. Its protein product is CASSYSRTQQAMETQFF.

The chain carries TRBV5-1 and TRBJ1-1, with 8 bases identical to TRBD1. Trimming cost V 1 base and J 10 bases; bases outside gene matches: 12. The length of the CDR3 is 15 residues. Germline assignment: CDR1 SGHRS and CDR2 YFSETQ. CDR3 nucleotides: TGCGCCAGCAGCTTGACCCTAGACAGGGGTATAGGAGCTTTCTTT. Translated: CASSLTLDRGIGAFF.